These 5 T cell receptor beta chains were sequenced from one sample in a study of shared clonotypes between healthy human individuals. Naive CD8 cells were CD45RO-negative, positively selected for CCR7, excluding terminally differentiated effector memory CD45RA+ cells. This table comes from immunoSEQ multiplex PCR, and its TCRdb copy is limited to in-frame clones, with some not included. The sample comprises roughly 1,800,000 clones, approximately 95% of which are singletons, and under 1.5% rests with the top ten. The source material was naive CD8+ T cells sorted from blood. These receptors were collected from a man between 18 and 35 years old in good health.

Details on this clone: At the DNA level, this CDR3 is encoded by other sequences in the same sample as well. The chain recombines TRBV13 with TRBJ1-1; 7 bases agree with TRBD1. Germline V CDR1 and CDR2: PRHDT, FYEKMQ (reference sequence). This CDR3 spans 15 amino acids. The junction had 8 bases not matched to a gene; V was cut back by 5 bases and J by 2 bases. CDR3 protein: CASSPRTGGNTEAFF. The CDR3 nucleotides read TGTGCCAGCAGCCCCCGGACAGGTGGCAACACTGAAGCTTTCTTT. Based on the CDR3 plus reference TRBV13 and TRBJ1-1, the full variable domain is AAGVIQSPRHLIKEKRETATLKCYPIPRHDTVYWYQQGPGQDPQFLISFYEKMQSDKGSIPDRFSAQQFSDYHSELNMSSLELGDSALYFCASSPRTGGNTEAFFGQGTRLTVV.

The chain combines TRBV2 with TRBJ2-1, with 11 bases fitting TRBD2. V gave up 10 bases and J gave up 9 bases; unmatched junction bases: 11. The CDR3 is 14 amino acids. Germline-derived CDR1 and CDR2 are SNHLY and FYNNEI. This CDR3 reads CATGTSGAGGEQFF. The CDR3 nucleotides are TGTGCCACCGGGACTAGCGGAGCCGGGGGTGAGCAGTTCTTC.

This chain uses TRBV19 with TRBJ1-2, with 8 positions matching TRBD1. CDR1 is LNHDA and CDR2 is SQIVND in the germline V gene (reference sequence). V lost 5 bases, J lost 10 bases, and 15 bases stayed unmatched. The CDR3 is 15 amino acids. CDR3 loop: CASSRSWTGTETYTF. For the CDR3, the DNA is TGTGCCAGTAGTCGATCTTGGACAGGGACTGAGACCTACACCTTC.

The chain combines TRBV5-1 with TRBJ2-7; D remains unclear. V lost 0 bases and J lost 2, with 6 bases in between. Germline CDR1 reads SGHRS; CDR2 reads YFSETQ. The CDR3 loop spans 13 amino acids. DNA for the CDR3: TGCGCCAGCAGCTTGGTTCAGACCTACGAGCAGTACTTC. It encodes CASSLVQTYEQYF.

This chain joins TRBV6-5 and TRBJ2-5, with 7 bases that match TRBD1. V trimming: 4 bases; J trimming: 5 bases; junction bases outside the gene matches: 7. The CDR3 contains 14 residues. Per germline, CDR1 MNHEY and CDR2 SVGAGI. The CDR3 here is CASSSQGVWETQYF. The CDR3 DNA reads as TGTGCCAGCAGTTCGCAGGGGGTTTGGGAGACCCAGTACTTC.